This T cell receptor (beta chain) appears in the sequencing data of a study of T cell responses to AZD1222 COVID-19 vaccine. Findings and limits, study-wide: Repertoires in all cases were sampled only once the peak T cell response had passed. Clonal diversity may have been underestimated, and the donors were mostly white British, with more females than males. The study reported that nearly half of spike-specific TCRs target unmutated variant regions.

As to this clone: Its antigen is unknown.

The table came from immunoSEQ multiplex PCR; TCRdb's copy has only in-frame clones and leaves some out. This sample yields 100,000 or so clones, of which about 88% are seen a single time; approximately 5.1% belongs to the top ten. Germline lookup yields CDR1 SGHAT and CDR2 FQDESV (reference sequence). V gave up 6 bases and J gave up 4 bases; unmatched junction bases: 7. This CDR3 spans 15 amino acids. This rearrangement joins TRBV11-1 to TRBJ2-1; 9 nucleotides match TRBD1. This material consisted of peripheral blood, taken on day 0 of AZD1222 vaccination. This clonotype was sampled from an adult in good health. The CDR3 loop reads CASRPGTGPYNEQFF. The DNA of the CDR3 is TGTGCCAGCAGACCCGGGACAGGGCCGTACAATGAGCAGTTCTTC.